This TCR beta chain was identified during a study of blood T cell repertoires in COVID-19. Study summary: Acute and convalescent COVID-19 samples came from the United States, Italy and Spain.

The CDR3 runs 16 residues. After removal of 3 bases from V and 2 bases from J, the junction contained 7 bases not matched to a gene. Germline CDR1 and CDR2: MNHNS and SASEGT. Original methodology: For nucleated cells, counts were estimated from reference gene primer amplification. The data were produced by immunoSEQ multiplex PCR, yet TCRdb's version contains in-frame clones alone and is incomplete. From that table come the V and J calls and clone size; the DNA was used to work out D and trimming. The sample carries 190,000 or so clones, about 87% recorded once. Sequencing was carried out using peripheral blood. The origin of this receptor is a man between 60 and 70 years old who had recovered from COVID-19. This rearrangement joins TRBV6-1 to TRBJ1-5, with 7 bases that match TRBD1. CDR3 DNA: TGTGCCAGCAGTGATTGGCAGGGGGGACGCAATCAGCCCCAGCATTTT. It codes for CASSDWQGGRNQPQHF.